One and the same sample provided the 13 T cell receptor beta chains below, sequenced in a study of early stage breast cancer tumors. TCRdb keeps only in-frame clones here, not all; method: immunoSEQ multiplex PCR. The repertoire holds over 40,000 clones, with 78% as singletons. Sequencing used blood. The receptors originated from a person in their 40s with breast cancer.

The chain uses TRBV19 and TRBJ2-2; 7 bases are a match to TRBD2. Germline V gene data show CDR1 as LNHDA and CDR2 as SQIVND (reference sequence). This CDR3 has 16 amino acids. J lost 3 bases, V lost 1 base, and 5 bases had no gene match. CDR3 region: CASSIGAGAYTGELFF. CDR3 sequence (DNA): TGTGCCAGTAGTATAGGGGCGGGAGCTTACACCGGGGAGCTGTTTTTT. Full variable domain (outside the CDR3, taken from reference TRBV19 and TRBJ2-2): DGGITQSPKYLFRKEGQNVTLSCEQNLNHDAMYWYRQDPGQGLRLIYYSQIVNDFQKGDIAEGYSVSREKKESFPLTVTSAQKNPTAFYLCASSIGAGAYTGELFFGEGSRLTVL.

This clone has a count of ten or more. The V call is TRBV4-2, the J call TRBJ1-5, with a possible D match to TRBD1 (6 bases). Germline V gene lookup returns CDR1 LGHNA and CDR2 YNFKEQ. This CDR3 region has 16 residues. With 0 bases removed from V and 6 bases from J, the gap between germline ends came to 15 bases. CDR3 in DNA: TGTGCCAGCAGCCAAGATGAGGGGGGAGGGGGTCAGCCCCAGCATTTT. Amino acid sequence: CASSQDEGGGGQPQHF.

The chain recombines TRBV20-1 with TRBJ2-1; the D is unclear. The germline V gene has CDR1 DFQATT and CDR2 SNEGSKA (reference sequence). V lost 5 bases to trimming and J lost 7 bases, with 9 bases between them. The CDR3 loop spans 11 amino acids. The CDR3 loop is CSAFNLNEQFF. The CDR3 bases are TGCAGTGCTTTCAACCTAAATGAGCAGTTCTTC.

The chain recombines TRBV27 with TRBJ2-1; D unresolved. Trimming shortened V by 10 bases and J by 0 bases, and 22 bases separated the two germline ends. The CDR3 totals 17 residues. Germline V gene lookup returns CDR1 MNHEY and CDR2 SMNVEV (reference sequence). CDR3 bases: TGTGCCACCCGCCAACCCTCTCTGCGGAGCTCCTACAATGAGCAGTTCTTC. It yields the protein CATRQPSLRSSYNEQFF.

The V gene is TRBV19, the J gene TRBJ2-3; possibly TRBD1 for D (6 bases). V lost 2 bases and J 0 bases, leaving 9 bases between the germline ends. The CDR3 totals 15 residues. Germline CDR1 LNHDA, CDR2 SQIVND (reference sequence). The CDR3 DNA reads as TGTGCCAGTAGTATAACAGGGTTTAGCACAGATACGCAGTATTTT. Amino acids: CASSITGFSTDTQYF. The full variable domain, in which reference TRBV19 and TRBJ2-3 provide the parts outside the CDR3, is DGGITQSPKYLFRKEGQNVTLSCEQNLNHDAMYWYRQDPGQGLRLIYYSQIVNDFQKGDIAEGYSVSREKKESFPLTVTSAQKNPTAFYLCASSITGFSTDTQYFGPGTRLTVL.

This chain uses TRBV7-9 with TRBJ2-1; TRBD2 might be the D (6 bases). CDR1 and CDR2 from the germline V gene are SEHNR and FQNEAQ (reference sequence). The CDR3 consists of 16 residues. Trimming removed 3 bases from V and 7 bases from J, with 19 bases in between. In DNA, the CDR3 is TGTGCCAGCAGCTTTGCGAGAACCGGGACTCGGAATGAGCAGTTCTTC. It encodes CASSFARTGTRNEQFF.

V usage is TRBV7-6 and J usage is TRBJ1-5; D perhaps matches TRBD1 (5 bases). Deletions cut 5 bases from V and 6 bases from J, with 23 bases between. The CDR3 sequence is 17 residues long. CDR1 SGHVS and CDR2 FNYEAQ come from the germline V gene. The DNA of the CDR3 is TGTGCCAGCAGCCCCCGGGACCGCTTGGCGGGGGGTCAGCCCCAGCATTTT. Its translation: CASSPRDRLAGGQPQHF.

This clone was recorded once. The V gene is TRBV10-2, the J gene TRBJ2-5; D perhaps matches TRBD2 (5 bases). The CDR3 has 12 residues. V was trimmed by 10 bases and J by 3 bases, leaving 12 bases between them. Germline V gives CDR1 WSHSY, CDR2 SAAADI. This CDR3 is CAIGEVEETQYF. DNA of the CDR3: TGCGCCATCGGGGAAGTGGAAGAGACCCAGTACTTC.

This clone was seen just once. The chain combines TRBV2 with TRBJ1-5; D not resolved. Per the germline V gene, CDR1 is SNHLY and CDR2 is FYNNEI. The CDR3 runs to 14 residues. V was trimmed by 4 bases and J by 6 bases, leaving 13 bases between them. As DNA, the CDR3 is TGTGCCAGCAGTGCCAGCACCATTAGTCAGCCCCAGCATTTT. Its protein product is CASSASTISQPQHF.

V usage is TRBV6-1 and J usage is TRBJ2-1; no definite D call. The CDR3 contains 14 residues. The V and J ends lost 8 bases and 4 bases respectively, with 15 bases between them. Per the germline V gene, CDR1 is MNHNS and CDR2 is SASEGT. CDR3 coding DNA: TGTGCCAGCTGGGTGGACCCCCCTTACAATGAGCAGTTCTTC. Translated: CASWVDPPYNEQFF.

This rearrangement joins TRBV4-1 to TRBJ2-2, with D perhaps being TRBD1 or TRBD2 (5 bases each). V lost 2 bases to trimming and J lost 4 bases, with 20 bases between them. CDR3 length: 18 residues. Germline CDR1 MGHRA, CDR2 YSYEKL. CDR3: CASSQNRARGSSTGELFF. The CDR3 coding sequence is TGCGCCAGCAGCCAAAATCGCGCGAGGGGTTCGTCCACCGGGGAGCTGTTTTTT.

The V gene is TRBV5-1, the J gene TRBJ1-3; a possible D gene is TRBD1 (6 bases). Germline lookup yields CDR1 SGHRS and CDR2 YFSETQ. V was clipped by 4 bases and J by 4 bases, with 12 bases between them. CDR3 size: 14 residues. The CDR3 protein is CASSTQTGGNTIYF. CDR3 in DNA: TGCGCCAGCAGCACCCAAACAGGGGGAAACACCATATATTTT.

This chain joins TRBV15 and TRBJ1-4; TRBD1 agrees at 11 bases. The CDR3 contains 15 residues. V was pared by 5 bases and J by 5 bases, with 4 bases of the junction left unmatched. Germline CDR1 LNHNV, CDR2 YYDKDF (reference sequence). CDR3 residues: CATSGTGGRNEKLFF. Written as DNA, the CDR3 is TGTGCCACCAGCGGGACAGGGGGGAGGAATGAAAAACTGTTTTTT.